This is a list of T cell receptor beta chains from one sample in a study of T cells in Graves' hyperthyroidism and ophthalmopathy. TCRdb itself ran the multiplex PCR reads through MiXCR, one entry per CDR3 protein. The sample contains approximately 300,000 distinct CDR3 sequences, roughly 19% of which appear only once. The specimen was blood. The receptors here all came from a man aged 45-65 years with Graves' ophthalmopathy. CDR3s include the opening cysteine and the closing phenylalanine or tryptophan. Fields, in order: J gene, V gene, clone size, D gene, CDR3 protein, CDR3 DNA. The D gene is left open where the match is weak. For some rows the clone size is stated as once, few or many, or as a class when expanded; others skip it.

TRBJ1-2 TRBV3-1 many NA CATYGQVPNYGYTF TGTGCCACCTATGGACAAGTACCTAACTATGGCTACACCTTC
TRBJ1-2 TRBV12-3/TRBV12-4 NA NA CASSPTGAQGGNTF TGTGCCAGCAGCCCTACAGGCGCACAGGGAGGGAACACCTTC
TRBJ1-1 TRBV20-1 NA NA CSARDGTIMNTEAFF TGCAGTGCTCGGGACGGAACAATTATGAACACTGAAGCTTTCTTT
TRBJ2-1 TRBV12-3/TRBV12-4 NA TRBD2 CASSRGSGNYNGQFF TGTGCCAGCAGCCGTGGTAGCGGGAATTACAATGGGCAGTTCTTC
TRBJ1-2 TRBV28 many NA CASSSPPRGGGGYTF TGTGCCAGCAGTTCCCCCCCGCGGGGGGGGGGGGGCTACACCTTC
TRBJ2-1 TRBV6-1 NA TRBD2 CASRHSGTSGYEQFF TGTGCCAGCAGACACTCCGGGACTAGCGGGTACGAGCAGTTCTTC
TRBJ2-7 TRBV30 NA NA CAWSVGLTISYEQYF TGTGCCTGGAGTGTAGGTCTCACTATCTCCTACGAGCAGTACTTC
TRBJ1-2 TRBV7-9 few NA CASSLDATVLNYGYTF TGTGCCAGCAGCTTAGACGCGACAGTACTTAACTATGGCTACACCTTC
TRBJ1-6 TRBV3-1 few NA CASSQGGGSSRSPLHF TGTGCCAGCAGCCAGGGCGGGGGCAGCAGTCGATCACCCCTCCACTTT
TRBJ2-1 TRBV20-1 NA TRBD2 CSARDPGRHYNEQFF TGCAGTGCTAGAGATCCCGGGAGGCACTACAATGAGCAGTTCTTC
TRBJ2-7 TRBV15 NA TRBD2 CATSSGTSATYEQYF TGTGCCACCAGCTCCGGGACTAGCGCCACCTACGAGCAGTACTTC
TRBJ2-6 TRBV7-9 NA NA CASREHSGANVLTF TGTGCCAGCCGAGAACATTCTGGGGCCAACGTCCTGACTTTC
TRBJ2-1 TRBV6-1 NA TRBD2 CASSERLAGGNNEQFF TGTGCCAGCAGTGAACGACTAGCGGGTGGAAACAATGAGCAGTTCTTC
TRBJ2-7 TRBV9 NA TRBD2 CASSVFEREAPSYEQYF TGTGCCAGCAGCGTTTTCGAGCGGGAGGCCCCCTCCTACGAGCAGTACTTC